Sequencing of this TCR beta chain was carried out in a study of cytomegalovirus exposure and HLA in healthy donors. About the research overall: Findings of an earlier analysis included some 120 million unique TCR beta sequences from roughly 200 million T cells.

Concerning this clone: The target antigen is unknown.

Study results and limitations: The study flagged fewer than 200 TCR beta chains as cytomegalovirus-associated.

The trim removed 5 bases at V and 7 bases at J, leaving 10 bases unmatched. The CDR3 spans 16 residues. The germline gives CDR1 MNHEY, CDR2 SMNVEV (reference sequence). Primers for the PCR totalled 60 Vbeta and 13 Jbeta. Method: immunoSEQ multiplex PCR; TCRdb's copy keeps in-frame clones and lacks some. The data hold approximately 100,000 clones, with roughly 79% observed a single time. The source is a middle-aged man in good health and CMV-seropositive. The rearrangement links TRBV27 to TRBJ2-1, with 11 nucleotides matching TRBD2. Sequences were obtained from PBMCs. The CDR3 region has the DNA TGTGCCAGCAGTCCTAGGGGGGCTAGCGGGAGGAATGAGCAGTTCTTC. It specifies CASSPRGASGRNEQFF.